Listed here are 21 T cell receptor beta chains from one sample, sequenced in a study of Ad26.COV2.S vaccination and SARS-CoV-2 variants. TCRdb keeps only in-frame clones here, not all; method: immunoSEQ multiplex PCR. The sample contains more than 120,000 clones, about nine tenths of which appear only once. Source: peripheral blood, taken after recovery from COVID-19. The receptors were sampled from a human donor who had recovered from COVID-19.

The CDR3, as DNA: TGTGCCAGCAGCTTAGCGGGGCCCAAAAATGAGCAGTTCTTC. Protein product: CASSLAGPKNEQFF. The J gene is TRBJ2-1, the V gene TRBV7-2; a possible D gene is TRBD1 (5 bases). The CDR3 has 14 residues. V was cut by 0 bases and J by 7 bases, with 10 bases left in between. The V gene's germline CDR1 is SGHTA and CDR2 FQGNSA.

CDR3 nucleotides: TGTGCCACAAAAGACAGGGCGAGGGAGCAGTACTTC. This encodes CATKDRAREQYF. The chain couples TRBV19 to TRBJ2-7; 7 nucleotides agree with TRBD1. This CDR3 contains 12 residues. V trimming: 10 bases; J trimming: 7 bases; junction bases outside the gene matches: 10. Germline assignment: CDR1 LNHDA and CDR2 SQIVND (reference sequence).

This clone was seen only once. The chain combines TRBV28 with TRBJ1-2; a weak D match, TRBD1 (5 bases). The ends were cut back, 4 bases at V and 8 bases at J, with 14 bases in the middle. The CDR3 contains 13 residues. Germline V gives CDR1 MDHEN, CDR2 SYDVKM. CDR3 coding DNA: TGTGCCAGCAGTTCCCAGGGAGAAGGGGGCTACACCTTC. The encoded protein is CASSSQGEGGYTF.

The V gene is TRBV3-1 (or the pseudogene TRBV3-2), the J gene TRBJ2-3; D is undetermined. Per germline, CDR1 LGHDT and CDR2 YNNKEL (reference sequence). The CDR3 spans 16 residues. V lost 1 base and J 2 bases, leaving 13 bases between the germline ends. This CDR3 is CASSQGVRAPTDTQYF. CDR3 coding DNA: TGTGCCAGCAGCCAAGGGGTGCGCGCGCCCACAGATACGCAGTATTTT.

This clone came up once. The chain recombines TRBV6-5 with TRBJ1-3; D ambiguous. V was clipped by 5 bases and J by 4 bases, with 12 bases between them. CDR1 MNHEY and CDR2 SVGAGI come from the germline V gene. The CDR3 consists of 14 residues. CDR3 protein: CASSKQRTGNTIYF. CDR3 bases: TGTGCCAGCAGTAAACAAAGGACCGGAAACACCATATATTTT.

This chain links TRBV6-2 or TRBV6-3 with TRBJ2-3; weak D call: TRBD2 (6 bases). This CDR3 comprises 15 residues. CDR1 and CDR2 from the germline V gene are MNHEY and SVGEGT. With 7 bases removed from V and 3 bases from J, the gap between germline ends came to 17 bases. The CDR3 DNA follows: TGTGCCAGCACCCCGTCAGGGAGGTTTACAGATACGCAGTATTTT. This translates into CASTPSGRFTDTQYF.

This chain connects TRBV11-2 to TRBJ1-4; 12 bases are a match to TRBD1. CDR1 is SGHAT and CDR2 is FQNNGV in the germline V gene. This CDR3 comprises 17 residues. V lost 1 base and J lost 4; bases outside the gene matches: 4. The CDR3: CASSLVGQGALNEKLFF. DNA of the CDR3: TGTGCCAGCAGCTTAGTGGGACAGGGGGCGCTTAATGAAAAACTGTTTTTT.

J is TRBJ2-7 and V is TRBV27; 10 positions agree with TRBD2. This CDR3 spans 16 amino acids. Germline V gene sequence: CDR1 MNHEY, CDR2 SMNVEV (reference sequence). V was pared by 4 bases and J by 4 bases, with 10 bases of the junction left unmatched. CDR3 sequence: CASSSFHSGGGYEQYF. CDR3 sequence (DNA): TGTGCCAGCAGTTCTTTCCACAGCGGGGGGGGATACGAGCAGTACTTC.

The chain recombines TRBV11-2 with TRBJ2-5, with D perhaps matching TRBD2 (5 bases). This CDR3 is built from 19 residues. Trimming removed 5 bases at V and 8 bases at J, with 33 bases between. Looked up from germline, CDR1 is SGHAT and CDR2 is FQNNGV. The CDR3 region has the DNA TGTGCCAGCAGCCCCCCCCGGCTAGGGCAGGATAGCGACACTCTCACCCAGTACTTC. Translated: CASSPPRLGQDSDTLTQYF. The whole variable domain, remainder taken from reference TRBV11-2 and TRBJ2-5, is EAGVAQSPRYKIIEKRQSVAFWCNPISGHATLYWYQQILGQGPKLLIQFQNNGVVDDSQLPKDRFSAERLKGVDSTLKIQPAKLEDSAVYLCASSPPRLGQDSDTLTQYFGPGTRLLVL.

This chain connects TRBV12-5 to TRBJ2-3; no firm D call. This CDR3 spans 10 amino acids. From germline, CDR1 is LGHNT and CDR2 FRNRAP. The germline V and J ends were trimmed by 5 bases and 4 bases, with 1 base remaining between them. The CDR3 sequence: CASGPDTQYF. CDR3 in DNA: TGTGCTAGTGGTCCAGATACGCAGTATTTT.

The chain recombines TRBV6-2 or TRBV6-3 with TRBJ2-7; D unresolved. From germline, CDR1 is MNHEY and CDR2 SVGEGT. The CDR3 spans 13 residues. V shed 2 bases and J shed 3 bases, with 8 bases lying between them. The CDR3: CASSYDGGYEQYF. The CDR3 DNA sequence: TGTGCCAGCAGTTACGATGGCGGCTACGAGCAGTACTTC.

The V call is TRBV15, the J call TRBJ1-2, with D tentatively TRBD1 (5 bases). V lost 1 base, J lost 4 bases, and 10 bases lay in between. Germline V gene lookup returns CDR1 LNHNV and CDR2 YYDKDF (reference sequence). This CDR3 spans 14 amino acids. CDR3 in amino acids: CATSRGGTVYGYTF. The CDR3 bases are TGTGCCACCAGCAGAGGGGGGACCGTCTATGGCTACACCTTC.

The CDR3 loop is CASSLSGNTGELFF. The CDR3 bases are TGCGCCAGCAGCTTGAGCGGGAACACCGGGGAGCTGTTTTTT. This chain uses TRBV5-1 with TRBJ2-2, with D possibly being TRBD2 (5 bases). V lost 1 base and J lost 1, with 5 bases in between. This CDR3 spans 14 amino acids. Germline loops: CDR1 SGHRS, CDR2 YFSETQ.

The J gene is TRBJ1-2, the V gene TRBV7-2; D remains ambiguous. Germline assignment: CDR1 SGHTA and CDR2 FQGNSA. The CDR3 loop spans 14 amino acids. V lost 3 bases and J lost 0, with 8 bases in between. The CDR3 protein is CASSLGKANYGYTF. The DNA for the CDR3 is TGTGCCAGCAGCTTGGGGAAGGCTAACTATGGCTACACCTTC.

The chain uses TRBV27 and TRBJ2-2; perhaps TRBD2 as D (6 bases). This CDR3 is built from 18 residues. V was pared by 5 bases and J by 3 bases, with 22 bases between. Germline CDR1 MNHEY, CDR2 SMNVEV (reference sequence). The CDR3 nucleotides read TGTGCCAGCAGTCCAGACCAACCGGGAGAGAGGTACACCGGGGAGCTGTTTTTT. Translated, it gives CASSPDQPGERYTGELFF.

The chain links TRBV2 to TRBJ1-6; no clear D. This CDR3 is built from 13 residues. Looked up from germline, CDR1 is SNHLY and CDR2 is FYNNEI. V lost 8 bases, J lost 4 bases, and 9 bases lay in between. In DNA, the CDR3 is TGTGCCAGCGAAGGAGAATATAATTCACCCCTCCACTTT. Translating gives CASEGEYNSPLHF. Drawing the rest from reference TRBV2 and TRBJ1-6, the complete variable domain is EPEVTQTPSHQVTQMGQEVILRCVPISNHLYFYWYRQILGQKVEFLVSFYNNEISEKSEIFDDQFSVERPDGSNFTLKIRSTKLEDSAMYFCASEGEYNSPLHFGNGTRLTVT.

V gene TRBV3-1 (or the pseudogene TRBV3-2) combines with J gene TRBJ2-2; D unclear. Per the germline V gene, CDR1 is LGHDT and CDR2 is YNNKEL (reference sequence). This CDR3 has 14 amino acids. Trimming cost V 5 bases and J 5 bases, with 12 bases left between them. CDR3 amino acids: CASSYYRITGELFF. In nucleotides, the CDR3 is TGTGCCAGCAGCTACTACCGGATAACCGGGGAGCTGTTTTTT.

V gene TRBV28 combines with J gene TRBJ2-5; 9 nucleotides align to TRBD1. V dropped 5 bases and J dropped 2; count of bases not matched to a gene: 12. This CDR3 contains 17 residues. The germline CDR1 and CDR2 sequences are MDHEN and SYDVKM. In DNA form, the CDR3 reads TGTGCCAGCAGTCAAGGGACAGGGCCTGGGACGCAAGAGACCCAGTACTTC. Its protein product is CASSQGTGPGTQETQYF. The complete variable domain, with remaining parts taken from reference TRBV28 and TRBJ2-5, reads DVKVTQSSRYLVKRTGEKVFLECVQDMDHENMFWYRQDPGLGLRLIYFSYDVKMKEKGDIPEGYSVSREKKERFSLILESASTNQTSMYLCASSQGTGPGTQETQYFGPGTRLLVL.

The CDR3 coding sequence is TGTGCCAGTAGCCCACTCGACAACACGGGGTGGCGAGCTTTCTTT. This encodes CASSPLDNTGWRAFF. This chain connects TRBV19 to TRBJ1-1; D unresolved. The CDR3 spans 15 residues. Trimming left V 6 bases short and J 10 bases short, with 24 bases between. Looked up from germline, CDR1 is LNHDA and CDR2 is SQIVND (reference sequence).

This sequence joins TRBV15 and TRBJ1-1, with a tentative D call TRBD1 (5 bases). Per germline, CDR1 LNHNV and CDR2 YYDKDF (reference sequence). The CDR3 loop spans 13 amino acids. Deletions cut 5 bases from V and 0 bases from J, with 7 bases between. CDR3 coding DNA: TGTGCCACCAGCGGGGGAGTGAACACTGAAGCTTTCTTT. Its translation is CATSGGVNTEAFF.

The chain recombines TRBV6-6 with TRBJ2-6; D remains ambiguous. Germline values: CDR1 MNHNY, CDR2 SVGAGI (reference sequence). The V end lost 5 bases, the J end lost 0 bases, and 14 bases lay between the germline ends. This CDR3 region has 17 residues. CDR3 protein: CASSPSSEFSGANVLTF. The CDR3 nucleotides read TGTGCCAGCAGTCCGTCTTCAGAGTTCTCTGGGGCCAACGTCCTGACTTTC.